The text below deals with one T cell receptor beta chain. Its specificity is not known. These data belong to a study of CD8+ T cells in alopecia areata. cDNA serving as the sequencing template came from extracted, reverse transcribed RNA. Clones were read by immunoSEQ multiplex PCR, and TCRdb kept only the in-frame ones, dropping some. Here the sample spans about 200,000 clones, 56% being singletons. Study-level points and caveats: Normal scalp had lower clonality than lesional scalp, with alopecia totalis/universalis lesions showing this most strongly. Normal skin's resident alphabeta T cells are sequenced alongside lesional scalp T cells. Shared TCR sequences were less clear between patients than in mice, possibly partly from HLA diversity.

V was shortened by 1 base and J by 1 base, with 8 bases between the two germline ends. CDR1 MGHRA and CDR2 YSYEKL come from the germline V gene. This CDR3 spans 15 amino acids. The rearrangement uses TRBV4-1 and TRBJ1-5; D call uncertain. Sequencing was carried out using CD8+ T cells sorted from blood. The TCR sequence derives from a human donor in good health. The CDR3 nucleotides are TGCGCCAGCAGCCAAGCGGGAATCAGCAATCAGCCCCAGCATTTT. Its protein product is CASSQAGISNQPQHF.